This T cell receptor (beta chain) appears in the sequencing data of a study of blood T cell repertoires in COVID-19. Study context: Samples representing acute and convalescent COVID-19 were sourced from the United States, Italy and Spain. Nucleic acid was either cDNA or gDNA, and it came from T cells, B-cell-depleted T cells, or PBMCs.

Repertoires were generated with immunoSEQ multiplex PCR, while TCRdb's copy carries only in-frame clones and drops some. Of tens of thousands of clones in the sample, 75% to 85% were seen once. The CDR3 is 12 residues long. CDR1 MNHNY and CDR2 SVGAGI come from the germline V gene (reference sequence). Trimming cost V 7 bases and J 4 bases, with 11 bases left between them. This receptor was identified in a woman aged 45 to 65 with acute or convalescent COVID-19. The sequenced material came from peripheral blood. The chain uses TRBV6-6 and TRBJ2-7, with TRBD1 as a possible D gene (6 bases). The CDR3 reads CASKEGDYEQYF. CDR3 bases: TGTGCCAGCAAAGAGGGGGATTACGAGCAGTACTTC.